This TCR beta chain was sequenced during a study of blood T cell repertoires in COVID-19 (dated by TCRdb to the early 2020s). As for the study more broadly: The collaborator samples originated in the United States, Italy and Spain and spanned the acute and convalescent phases of COVID-19. The samples were drawn from two sources: the first 160 participants of the ongoing ImmuneRACE study, and some 1,300 subjects contributed by 6 global collaborators. The dataset comprised deeply sampled blood TCRbeta repertoires from subjects exposed to, actively infected with, or recovered from COVID-19. The sample metadata nearly always contained a de-identified subject ID, COVID-19 status, age in years and sex. Where HLA class I and class II types were available, the types were taken from metadata supplied by the sample provider, not from assay-based typing. The material from the prospective study consisted of cDNA or gDNA derived from T cells, B-cell-depleted T cells, or PBMCs. The repertoires were released in a freely available public database intended as a resource for research on the immune response to SARS-CoV-2. What the study reported, not specific to this receptor: How much clinical and demographic metadata was included differed by source and by participant, and the metadata was provided uncurated.

The immunoSEQ Assay, a bias-controlled multiplex PCR, was used to amplify TCRbeta CDR3 regions from genomic DNA. In the paper's pipeline: Within the assay, amplification of reference gene primers was used to estimate how many nucleated cells each sample contained. To quantify the absolute abundance of each unique TCRbeta CDR3 rearrangement, sequence reads were collapsed and filtered. For each sample, productive Simpson clonality was calculated by taking the square root of Simpson's diversity index across productive rearrangements. In its TCRdb copy, this immuneACCESS table keeps in-frame sequences only and misses some clones. Where compared with another copy, unresolved V genes explain less than half of these, and the others have no known cause. V, J and clone size are taken as reported in that table, and D and trimming were inferred from the DNA itself. This sample holds around 180,000 clones; about 80% were observed only once. Roughly 1.4% of the sample goes to the ten largest clones.

The collaborating institutions used their own protocols to collect whole blood in K2EDTA tubes. Collaborator samples were shipped for TCRbeta analysis as frozen whole blood, isolated PBMCs, or DNA extracted from either sample type. A word on this clone: The antigen this receptor binds is unknown. It has no much larger one-base neighbor in the sample; base qualities were not kept.

The clonotype originates from a human donor in a cohort sampled during active COVID-19. Material: peripheral blood.

The sequence in DNA is TGTGCCAGCAGCGAACGGACAGGGGGGAACTATGGCTACACCTTC. It codes for CASSERTGGNYGYTF. Recombination joined TRBV7-9 with TRBJ1-2; 10 junctional bases match TRBD1. The germline V gene (reference sequence) yields SEHNR for CDR1 and FQNEAQ for CDR2. The CDR3, from cysteine to phenylalanine, totals 15 residues. Only the CDR3 DNA is retained, 45 bases long and in frame from the first base. V lost 5 bases and J lost 2 bases, and the count of bases not matched to a germline gene is 5.